This is a list of T cell receptor beta chains from one sample in a study of CD8 T cells in ankylosing spondylitis. TCRdb processed the 5' RACE reads anew with MiXCR; each CDR3 protein has one entry. The table includes approximately 100,000 distinct CDR3 sequences, more than 20% detected once. Sequencing was carried out using synovial fluid, either unsorted or a sorted T cell fraction (not recorded which). Receptor source: a male donor with ankylosing spondylitis. CDR3s include the opening cysteine and the closing phenylalanine or tryptophan. The D gene is left open where the match is weak. Rows may omit the clone size; those that give it use once, few, many or a size class.

D,J,size,V,DNA,CDR3
TRBD1,TRBJ2-3,many,TRBV12-3/TRBV12-4,TGTGCCAGCAGCCCGGGACAGGCTAGCACAGATACGCAGTATTTT,CASSPGQASTDTQYF
TRBD2,TRBJ2-3,-,TRBV24-1,TGTGCCACCAGTGATCTGGGAGCGGGAAGGGCAGATACGCAGTATTTT,CATSDLGAGRADTQYF
TRBD2,TRBJ2-3,-,TRBV29-1,TGCAGCGTTGCGGTTAGCGGGACTGCCACAGATACGCAGTATTTT,CSVAVSGTATDTQYF
-,TRBJ2-7,-,TRBV6-1,TGTGCCAGCAGTGAAAACCCGGACTACTACGAGCAGTACTTC,CASSENPDYYEQYF
-,TRBJ2-6,-,TRBV6-1,TGTGCCAGCAGTGAGCGGACGGATCACTCTGGGGCCAACGTCCTGACTTTC,CASSERTDHSGANVLTF
-,TRBJ2-1,-,TRBV20-1,TGCAGTGCTAATTTCTACAATGAGCAGTTCTTC,CSANFYNEQFF
TRBD2,TRBJ2-3,many,TRBV9,TGTGCCAGCAACGCGGGACTATTTAGCACAGATACGCAGTATTTT,CASNAGLFSTDTQYF
-,TRBJ2-1,many,TRBV20-1,TGCAGTGCTAGTTTAGCGGAGAATGAGCAGTTCTTC,CSASLAENEQFF
-,TRBJ2-1,many,TRBV24-1,TGTGCCACCTCCCCCCCGGTAGGGACCGATGAGCAGTTCTTC,CATSPPVGTDEQFF
-,TRBJ1-1,few,TRBV18,TGTGCCAGCTCACCGGCTTCGAACACTGAAGCTTTCTTT,CASSPASNTEAFF
TRBD1,TRBJ2-2,many,TRBV20-1,TGCAGTGCTAGAGTAAAGGGACAGGGACTAACCGGGGAGCTGTTTTTT,CSARVKGQGLTGELFF
TRBD2,TRBJ2-2,many,TRBV9,TGTGCCAGCAGCGGAACTAGCGGGACGACCGGGGAGCTGTTTTTT,CASSGTSGTTGELFF
TRBD2,TRBJ2-5,once,TRBV24-1,TGTGCCACCAGGGACAGTAAACCCGGTAGTGGGACTAGCGGGAGAGGAGAGACCCAGTACTTC,CATRDSKPGSGTSGRGETQYF
-,TRBJ2-1,few,TRBV7-9,TGTGCCAGCAGCTTAGGTAGCGGATACAATGAGCAGTTCTTC,CASSLGSGYNEQFF
-,TRBJ1-1,few,TRBV30,TGTGCCACCCTAGGGGATCTGACTGAAGCTTTCTTT,CATLGDLTEAFF
-,TRBJ1-5,-,TRBV20-1,TGCAGTGCTAGAGACGCAAGCAGGGGTGGGGATCAGCCCCAGCATTTT,CSARDASRGGDQPQHF
-,TRBJ2-7,many,TRBV20-1,TGCAGTGCTAGAGATATACGGAATAATAGCCCCGAGCAGTACTTC,CSARDIRNNSPEQYF
TRBD1,TRBJ1-1,-,TRBV18,TGTGCCAGCTCACCACAGGCAGGACAGGCGGGCACTGAAGCTTTCTTT,CASSPQAGQAGTEAFF
-,TRBJ2-3,-,TRBV10-3,TGTGCCATCAGTGAGTCAGAACAGGTCACAGATACGCAGTATTTT,CAISESEQVTDTQYF
TRBD1,TRBJ2-7,few,TRBV7-9,TGTGCCAGCAGCTTTATGCCGGGACAGGAGGTCGAGCAGTACTTC,CASSFMPGQEVEQYF
TRBD2,TRBJ2-7,-,TRBV10-2,TGCGCCAGCAGTCAAGCGGGAGGGCGCTACGAGCAGTACTTC,CASSQAGGRYEQYF
TRBD2,TRBJ2-2,few,TRBV24-1,TGTGCCACCAGTGACCCCAGCGGGGGAAACACCGGGGAGCTGTTTTTT,CATSDPSGGNTGELFF
TRBD1,TRBJ2-3,-,TRBV24-1,TGTGCCACCAGTGACACGGGACAGGGGCCTAGCACAGATACGCAGTATTTT,CATSDTGQGPSTDTQYF
TRBD2,TRBJ2-1,many,TRBV4-2,TGTGCCAGCAGCCAGAAGTCTAGCGGGAGGGACAATGAGCAGTTCTTC,CASSQKSSGRDNEQFF
-,TRBJ2-7,many,TRBV4-2,TGTGCCAGCAGCCAAGAGTTAGTCAGGTACGAGCAGTACTTC,CASSQELVRYEQYF
TRBD1,TRBJ2-5,-,TRBV6-1,TGTGCCAGCAGCGGGACAGGGGGCGCGGAGACCCAGTACTTC,CASSGTGGAETQYF
-,TRBJ2-5,few,TRBV19,TGTGCCAGTAGTATTGGGGCGGACCTAGGGACCCAGTACTTC,CASSIGADLGTQYF